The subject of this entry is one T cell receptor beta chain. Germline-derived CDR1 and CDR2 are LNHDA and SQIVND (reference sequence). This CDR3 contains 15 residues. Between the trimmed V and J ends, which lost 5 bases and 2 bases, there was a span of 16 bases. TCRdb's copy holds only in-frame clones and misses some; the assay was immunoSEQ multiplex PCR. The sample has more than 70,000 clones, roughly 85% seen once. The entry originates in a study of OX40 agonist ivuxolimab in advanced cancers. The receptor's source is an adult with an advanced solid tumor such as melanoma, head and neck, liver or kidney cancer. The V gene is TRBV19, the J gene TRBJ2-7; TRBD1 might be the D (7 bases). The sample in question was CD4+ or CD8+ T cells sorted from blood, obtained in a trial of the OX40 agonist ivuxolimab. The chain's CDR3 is CASSVRQGGTYEQYF. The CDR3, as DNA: TGTGCCAGTAGTGTCCGACAGGGAGGCACCTACGAGCAGTACTTC.